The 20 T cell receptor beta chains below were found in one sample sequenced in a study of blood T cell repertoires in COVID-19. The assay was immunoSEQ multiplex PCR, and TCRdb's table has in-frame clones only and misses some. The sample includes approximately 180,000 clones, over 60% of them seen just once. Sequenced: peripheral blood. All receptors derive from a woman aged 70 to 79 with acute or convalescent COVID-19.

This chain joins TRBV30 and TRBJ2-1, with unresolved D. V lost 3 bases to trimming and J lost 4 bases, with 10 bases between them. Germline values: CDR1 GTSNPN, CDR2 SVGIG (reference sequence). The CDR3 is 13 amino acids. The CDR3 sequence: CAWRQTFYNEQFF. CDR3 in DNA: TGTGCCTGGAGACAGACATTTTACAATGAGCAGTTCTTC.

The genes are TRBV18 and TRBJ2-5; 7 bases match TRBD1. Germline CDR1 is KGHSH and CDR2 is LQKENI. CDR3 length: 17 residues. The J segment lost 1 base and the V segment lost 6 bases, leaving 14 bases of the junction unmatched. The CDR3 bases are TGTGCCAGCTCGTCGACAGGGCCCCAAGGTTCCCAAGAGACCCAGTACTTC. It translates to CASSSTGPQGSQETQYF.

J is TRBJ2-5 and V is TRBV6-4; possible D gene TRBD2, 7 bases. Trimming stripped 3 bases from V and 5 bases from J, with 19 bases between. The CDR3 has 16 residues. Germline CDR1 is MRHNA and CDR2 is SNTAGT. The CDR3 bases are TGTGCCAGCAGTGAAGGGGGAGGGAAGCATGGGGAGACCCAGTACTTC. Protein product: CASSEGGGKHGETQYF.

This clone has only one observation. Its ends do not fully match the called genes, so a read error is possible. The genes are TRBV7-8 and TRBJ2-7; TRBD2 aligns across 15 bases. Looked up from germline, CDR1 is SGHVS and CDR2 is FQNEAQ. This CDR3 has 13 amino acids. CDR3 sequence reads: CASSTGLAGGLIF. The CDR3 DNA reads TGTGCCAGCAGCACCGGACTAGCGGGAGGGCTTATCTTC.

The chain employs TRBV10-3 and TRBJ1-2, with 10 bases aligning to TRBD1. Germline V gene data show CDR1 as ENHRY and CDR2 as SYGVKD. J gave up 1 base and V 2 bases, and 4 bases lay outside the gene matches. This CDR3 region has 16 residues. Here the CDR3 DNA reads TGTGCCATCAGTGAGAGACAGGGGGCAGTTAACTATGGCTACACCTTC. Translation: CAISERQGAVNYGYTF.

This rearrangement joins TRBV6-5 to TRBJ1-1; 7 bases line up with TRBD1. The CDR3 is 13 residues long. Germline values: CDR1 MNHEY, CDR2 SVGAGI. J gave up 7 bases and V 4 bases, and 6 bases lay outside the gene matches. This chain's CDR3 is CASSSATGVEAFF. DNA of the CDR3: TGTGCCAGCAGTTCCGCAACAGGGGTTGAAGCTTTCTTT.

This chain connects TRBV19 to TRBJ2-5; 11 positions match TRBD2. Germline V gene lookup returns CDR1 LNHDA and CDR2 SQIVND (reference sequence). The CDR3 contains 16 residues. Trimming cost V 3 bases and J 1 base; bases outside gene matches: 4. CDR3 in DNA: TGTGCCAGTAGTATTCATACTAGCGGGAGCCAAGAGACCCAGTACTTC. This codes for CASSIHTSGSQETQYF.

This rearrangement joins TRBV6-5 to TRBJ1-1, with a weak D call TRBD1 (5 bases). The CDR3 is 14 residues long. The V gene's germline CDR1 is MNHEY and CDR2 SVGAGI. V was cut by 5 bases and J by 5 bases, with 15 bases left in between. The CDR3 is CASSRPGDGTEAFF. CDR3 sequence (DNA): TGTGCCAGCAGTCGCCCGGGGGATGGGACTGAAGCTTTCTTT.

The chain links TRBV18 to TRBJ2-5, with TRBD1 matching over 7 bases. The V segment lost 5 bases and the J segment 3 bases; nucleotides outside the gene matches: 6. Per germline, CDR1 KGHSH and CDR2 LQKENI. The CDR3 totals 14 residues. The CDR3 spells CASSSYRGKETQYF. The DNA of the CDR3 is TGTGCCAGCTCATCCTACAGGGGAAAAGAGACCCAGTACTTC.

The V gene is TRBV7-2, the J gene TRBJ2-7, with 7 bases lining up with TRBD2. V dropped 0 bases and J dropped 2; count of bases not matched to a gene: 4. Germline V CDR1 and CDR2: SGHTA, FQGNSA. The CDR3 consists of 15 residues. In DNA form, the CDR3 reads TGTGCCAGCAGCTTAGCGCTGGGGACTACCTACGAGCAGTACTTC. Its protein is CASSLALGTTYEQYF.

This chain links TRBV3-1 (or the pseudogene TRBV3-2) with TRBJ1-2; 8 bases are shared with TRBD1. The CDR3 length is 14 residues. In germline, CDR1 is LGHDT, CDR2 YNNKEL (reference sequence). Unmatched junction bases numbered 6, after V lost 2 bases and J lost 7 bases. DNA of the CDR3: TGTGCCAGCAGCCAATACAGGGGGTCGGGTGGCTACACCTTC. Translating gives CASSQYRGSGGYTF.

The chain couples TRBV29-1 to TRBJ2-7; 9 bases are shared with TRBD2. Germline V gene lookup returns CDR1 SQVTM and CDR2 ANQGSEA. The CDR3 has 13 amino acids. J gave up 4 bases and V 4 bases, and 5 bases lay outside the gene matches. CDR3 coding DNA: TGCAGCGTTGTTGTAGCGGGAGTTTACGAGCAGTACTTC. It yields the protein CSVVVAGVYEQYF.

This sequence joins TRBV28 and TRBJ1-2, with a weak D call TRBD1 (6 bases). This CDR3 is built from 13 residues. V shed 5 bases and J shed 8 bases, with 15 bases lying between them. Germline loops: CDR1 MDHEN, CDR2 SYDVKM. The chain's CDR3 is CASSQTGNGGYTF. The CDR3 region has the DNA TGTGCCAGCAGTCAAACAGGGAACGGAGGCTACACCTTC.

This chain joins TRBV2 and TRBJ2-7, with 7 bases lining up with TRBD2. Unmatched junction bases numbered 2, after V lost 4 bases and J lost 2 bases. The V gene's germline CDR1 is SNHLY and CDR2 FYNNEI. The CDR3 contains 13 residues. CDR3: CASSGGTTYEQYF. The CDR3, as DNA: TGTGCCAGCAGTGGAGGGACTACCTACGAGCAGTACTTC. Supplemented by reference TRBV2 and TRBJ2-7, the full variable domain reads EPEVTQTPSHQVTQMGQEVILRCVPISNHLYFYWYRQILGQKVEFLVSFYNNEISEKSEIFDDQFSVERPDGSNFTLKIRSTKLEDSAMYFCASSGGTTYEQYFGPGTRLTVT.

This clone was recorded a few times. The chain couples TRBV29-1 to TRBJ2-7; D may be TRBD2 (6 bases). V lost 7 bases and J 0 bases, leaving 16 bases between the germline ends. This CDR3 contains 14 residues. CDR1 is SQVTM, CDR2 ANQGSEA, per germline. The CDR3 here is CSAQVGGGSYEQYF. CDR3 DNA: TGCAGCGCCCAGGTTGGGGGAGGCTCCTACGAGCAGTACTTC.

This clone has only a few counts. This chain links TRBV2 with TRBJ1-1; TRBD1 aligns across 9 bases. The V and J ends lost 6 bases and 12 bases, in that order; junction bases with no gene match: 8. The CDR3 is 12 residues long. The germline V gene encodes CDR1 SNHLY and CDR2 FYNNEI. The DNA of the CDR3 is TGTGCCAGCAGGCCCGGGACAGGGATAACTTTCTTT. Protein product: CASRPGTGITFF.

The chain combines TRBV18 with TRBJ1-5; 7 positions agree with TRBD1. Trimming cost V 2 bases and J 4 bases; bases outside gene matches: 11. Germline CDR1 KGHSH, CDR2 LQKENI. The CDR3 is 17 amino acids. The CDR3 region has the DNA TGTGCCAGCTCACCAAACCCTCGTGGACAGGCAAATCAGCCCCAGCATTTT. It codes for CASSPNPRGQANQPQHF. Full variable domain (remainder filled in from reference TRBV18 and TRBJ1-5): NAGVMQNPRHLVRRRGQEARLRCSPMKGHSHVYWYRQLPEEGLKFMVYLQKENIIDESGMPKERFSAEFPKEGPSILRIQQVVRGDSAAYFCASSPNPRGQANQPQHFGDGTRLSIL.

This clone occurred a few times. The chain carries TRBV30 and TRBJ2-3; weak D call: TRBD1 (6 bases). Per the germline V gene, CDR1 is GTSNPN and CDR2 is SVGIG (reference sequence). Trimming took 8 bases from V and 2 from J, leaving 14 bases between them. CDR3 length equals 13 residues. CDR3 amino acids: CADGGGNTDTQYF. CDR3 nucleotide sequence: TGTGCCGATGGGGGCGGAAACACAGATACGCAGTATTTT.

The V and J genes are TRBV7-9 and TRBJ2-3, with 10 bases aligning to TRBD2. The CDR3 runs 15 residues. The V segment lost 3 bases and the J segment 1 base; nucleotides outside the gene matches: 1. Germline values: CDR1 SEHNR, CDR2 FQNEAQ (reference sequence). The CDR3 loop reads CASSLTSGRTDTQYF. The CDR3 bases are TGTGCCAGCAGCTTGACTAGCGGGCGCACAGATACGCAGTATTTT.

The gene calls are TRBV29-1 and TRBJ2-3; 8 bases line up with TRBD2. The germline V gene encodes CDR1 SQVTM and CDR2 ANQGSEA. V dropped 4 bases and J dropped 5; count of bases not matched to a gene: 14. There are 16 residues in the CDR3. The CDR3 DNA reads TGCAGCGTTGGGGGGGGTCTAGCGGGCCAGGAAGATACGCAGTATTTT. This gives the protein CSVGGGLAGQEDTQYF.